A single sample gave rise to the 13 T cell receptor beta chains below, sequenced in a study of vaccination and CD4 T cells after COVID-19. The treatment denotes: roughly 10-day PBMC culture with coronavirus spike peptide pools or control peptides (ViraFEST assay). At the Johns Hopkins FTIC core, DNA taken from cultured CD4+ T cells was sequenced by way of the Oncomine TCR Beta short-read assay. TCRdb itself ran the PCR reads through MiXCR, one entry per CDR3 protein. The data contain roughly 24,000 distinct CDR3 sequences, roughly 58% of them singletons. Antigens of these TCRs are unknown. The sample taken for sequencing was CD4+ T cells from blood, cultured in vitro. These receptor sequences come from a human donor who had recovered from COVID-19.

This clonotype was seen only a few times. V is TRBV6-5 and J is TRBJ1-1, with TRBD1 identical over 8 bases. CDR3 length: 15 residues. V lost 2 bases to trimming and J lost 4 bases; unmatched junction nucleotides: 6. Germline V gives CDR1 MNHEY, CDR2 SVGAGI. CDR3 loop: CASSYAGTGGTEAFF. The CDR3 coding sequence is TGTGCCAGCAGTTACGCTGGGACAGGCGGCACTGAAGCTTTCTTT.

The gene calls are TRBV6-1 and TRBJ2-6, with D unresolved. Looked up from germline, CDR1 is MNHNS and CDR2 is SASEGT. Trimming removed 3 bases at V and 0 bases at J, with 6 bases between. The CDR3 sequence is 15 residues long. Here the CDR3 reads CASSDRASGANVLTF. The DNA of the CDR3 is TGTGCCAGCAGTGATCGAGCCTCTGGGGCCAACGTCCTGACTTTC.

The V and J genes are TRBV7-2 and TRBJ1-5; TRBD1 might be the D (5 bases). Between the trimmed V and J ends, which lost 2 bases and 6 bases, there was a span of 14 bases. CDR3 length: 15 amino acids. CDR1 SGHTA and CDR2 FQGNSA come from the germline V gene. The CDR3 DNA reads TGTGCCAGCAGCTTATCGCAACTTGGGGGTCAGCCCCAGCATTTT. This encodes CASSLSQLGGQPQHF.

Comments on this clonotype: Germline and junction disagree at one end, which may indicate a read error. This rearrangement joins TRBV6-1 to TRBJ2-4, with TRBD1 matching 11 bases. This CDR3 region has 13 residues. Germline values: CDR1 MNHNS, CDR2 SASEGT. The CDR3 reads CASSRDRGNIRYF. In DNA form, the CDR3 reads TGTGCCAGCTCTCGGGACAGGGGGAACATTCGGTACTTC.

The V call is TRBV6-2 or TRBV6-3, the J call TRBJ2-7, with 11 positions matching TRBD1. V gave up 5 bases and J gave up 3 bases; unmatched junction bases: 3. This CDR3 spans 14 amino acids. CDR1 is MNHEY, CDR2 SVGEGT, per germline. This chain's CDR3 is CASSGTGGRYEQYF. CDR3 nucleotides: TGTGCCAGCAGTGGGACAGGGGGTCGCTACGAGCAGTACTTC.

The rearrangement uses TRBV2 and TRBJ2-2; 7 nucleotides match TRBD1. J gave up 1 base and V 7 bases, and 6 bases lay outside the gene matches. The CDR3 loop spans 15 amino acids. In germline, CDR1 is SNHLY, CDR2 FYNNEI. The CDR3 protein is CASKYDRVNTGELFF. CDR3 DNA sequence: TGTGCCAGCAAATACGACAGGGTGAACACCGGGGAGCTGTTTTTT.

CDR3: CASSENLGEKLFF. CDR3 nucleotides: TGTGCCAGCAGTGAAAATTTGGGGGAAAAACTGTTTTTT. V and J are TRBV6-1 and TRBJ1-4; D is undetermined. The CDR3 covers 13 residues. Germline V CDR1 and CDR2: MNHNS, SASEGT. V gave up 2 bases and J gave up 8 bases, with 9 bases separating them.

This clonotype turned up a few times. The chain couples TRBV7-8 to TRBJ1-2, with D uncertain. Trimming stripped 4 bases from V and 7 bases from J, with 10 bases between. The CDR3 is 12 amino acids. Looked up from germline, CDR1 is SGHVS and CDR2 is FQNEAQ. CDR3 region: CASSSANGGYTF. Here the CDR3 DNA reads TGTGCCAGCAGCTCCGCAAACGGTGGCTACACCTTC.

This clonotype was seen only once. This chain uses TRBV20-1 with TRBJ1-1; D gene uncertain. Deletions cut 3 bases from V and 7 bases from J, with 12 bases between. Germline loops: CDR1 DFQATT, CDR2 SNEGSKA (reference sequence). The CDR3 loop spans 12 amino acids. CDR3 nucleotide sequence: TGCAGTGCTAGCGTACAGAAAAATGAAGCTTTCTTT. As protein: CSASVQKNEAFF.

The chain links TRBV6-1 to TRBJ1-1, with D tentatively TRBD1 (6 bases). Germline V lookup: CDR1 MNHNS, CDR2 SASEGT. This CDR3 spans 13 amino acids. With 5 bases removed from V and 2 bases from J, the gap between germline ends came to 9 bases. The CDR3 coding sequence is TGTGCCAGCAGTACAGGGACAAACACTGAAGCTTTCTTT. Its translation: CASSTGTNTEAFF.

The rearrangement uses TRBV7-6 and TRBJ2-2, with a tentative D call TRBD2 (5 bases). Germline V gene lookup returns CDR1 SGHVS and CDR2 FNYEAQ. The CDR3 totals 14 residues. V was clipped by 6 bases and J by 1 base, with 9 bases between them. Here the CDR3 DNA reads TGTGCCAGCAGTCGGGCGGGGAACACCGGGGAGCTGTTTTTT. It translates to CASSRAGNTGELFF. Full variable domain (rest looked up from reference TRBV7-6 and TRBJ2-2): GAGVSQSPRYKVTKRGQDVALRCDPISGHVSLYWYRQALGQGPEFLTYFNYEAQQDKSGLPNDRFSAERPEGSISTLTIQRTEQRDSAMYRCASSRAGNTGELFFGEGSRLTVL.

The chain employs TRBV6-1 and TRBJ1-1; D is unclear. The ends were cut back, 7 bases at V and 1 base at J, with 10 bases in the middle. CDR1 is MNHNS, CDR2 SASEGT, per germline. This CDR3 has 13 amino acids. CDR3: CASNTYGNTEAFF. Written as DNA, the CDR3 is TGTGCCAGCAATACATATGGGAACACTGAAGCTTTCTTT.

There are a few counts of this clonotype. J is TRBJ2-7 and V is TRBV6-1; D call uncertain. Trimming removed 8 bases at V and 7 bases at J, with 15 bases between. This CDR3 has 12 amino acids. Germline CDR1 and CDR2: MNHNS and SASEGT. For the CDR3, the DNA is TGTGCCAGCGGGCAATTCCGCGTTGAGCAGTACTTC. This encodes CASGQFRVEQYF.